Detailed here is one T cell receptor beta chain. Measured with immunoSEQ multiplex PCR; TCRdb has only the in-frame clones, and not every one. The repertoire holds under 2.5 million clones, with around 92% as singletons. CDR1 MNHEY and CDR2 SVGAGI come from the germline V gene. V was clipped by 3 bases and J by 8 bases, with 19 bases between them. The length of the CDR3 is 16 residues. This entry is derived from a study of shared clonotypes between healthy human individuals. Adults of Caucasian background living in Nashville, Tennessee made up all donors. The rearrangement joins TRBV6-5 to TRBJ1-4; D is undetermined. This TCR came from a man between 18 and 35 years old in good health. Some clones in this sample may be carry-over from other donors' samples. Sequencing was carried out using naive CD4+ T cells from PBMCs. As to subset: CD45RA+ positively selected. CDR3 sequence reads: CASSYRPVSKEEKLFF. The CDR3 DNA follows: TGTGCCAGCAGTTATCGACCGGTTTCAAAAGAAGAAAAACTGTTTTTT.